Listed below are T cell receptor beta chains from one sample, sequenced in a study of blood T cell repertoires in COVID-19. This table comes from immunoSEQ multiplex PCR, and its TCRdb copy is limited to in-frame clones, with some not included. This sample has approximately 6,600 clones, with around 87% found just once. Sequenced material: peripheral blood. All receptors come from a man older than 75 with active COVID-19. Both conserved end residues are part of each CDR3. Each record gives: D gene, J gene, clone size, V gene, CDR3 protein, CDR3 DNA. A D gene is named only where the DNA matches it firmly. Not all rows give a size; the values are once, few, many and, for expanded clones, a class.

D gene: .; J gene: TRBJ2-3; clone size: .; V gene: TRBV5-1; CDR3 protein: CASSEQVSTSTDTQYF; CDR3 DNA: TGCGCCAGCAGCGAGCAGGTTTCTACTAGCACAGATACGCAGTATTTT
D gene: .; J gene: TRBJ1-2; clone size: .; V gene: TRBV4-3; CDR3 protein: CASSQGGTNYGYTF; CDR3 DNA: TGCGCCAGCAGCCAAGGGGGGACAAATTACGGCTACACCTTC
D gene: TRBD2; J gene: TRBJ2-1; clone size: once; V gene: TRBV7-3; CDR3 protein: CASSVLGGSGEQFF; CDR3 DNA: TGTGCCAGCAGCGTACTGGGCGGGAGTGGCGAGCAGTTCTTC
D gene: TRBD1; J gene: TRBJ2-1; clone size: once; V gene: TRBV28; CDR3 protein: CASRKREQGAYNEQFF; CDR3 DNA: TGTGCCAGCAGAAAAAGGGAACAGGGGGCATACAATGAGCAGTTCTTC
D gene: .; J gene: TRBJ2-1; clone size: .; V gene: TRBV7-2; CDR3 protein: CASSRDYNEQFF; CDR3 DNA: TGTGCCAGCAGCCGAGACTACAATGAGCAGTTCTTC
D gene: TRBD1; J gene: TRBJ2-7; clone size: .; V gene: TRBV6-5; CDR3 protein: CASSNSGTGSNEQYF; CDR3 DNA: TGTGCCAGCAGTAACTCCGGGACAGGGTCGAACGAGCAGTACTTC
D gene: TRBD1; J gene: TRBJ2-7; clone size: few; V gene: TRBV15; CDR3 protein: CATSNPTGTYEQYF; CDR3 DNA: TGTGCCACCAGCAACCCGACAGGGACCTACGAGCAGTACTTC
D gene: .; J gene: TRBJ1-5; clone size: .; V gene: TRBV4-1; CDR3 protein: CASSQDRRLSGNQPQHF; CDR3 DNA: TGCGCCAGCAGCCAAGATAGGAGGTTAAGTGGCAATCAGCCCCAGCATTTT
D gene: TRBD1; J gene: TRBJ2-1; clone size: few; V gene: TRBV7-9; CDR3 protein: CASSAPGQTYNEQFF; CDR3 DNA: TGTGCCAGCAGCGCGCCGGGACAGACTTACAATGAGCAGTTCTTC
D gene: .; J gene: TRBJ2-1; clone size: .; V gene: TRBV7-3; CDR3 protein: CASSLGGSKDEQFF; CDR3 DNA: TGTGCCAGCAGCTTAGGAGGGAGTAAGGATGAGCAGTTCTTC
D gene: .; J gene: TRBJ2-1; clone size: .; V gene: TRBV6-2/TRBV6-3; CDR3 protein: CASSYTGTRNNEQFF; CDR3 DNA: TGTGCCAGCAGTTACACAGGGACGCGGAACAATGAGCAGTTCTTC
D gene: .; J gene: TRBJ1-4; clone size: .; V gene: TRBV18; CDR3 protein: CASSPRAPNEKLFF; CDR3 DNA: TGTGCCAGCTCACCCAGGGCGCCTAATGAAAAACTGTTTTTT
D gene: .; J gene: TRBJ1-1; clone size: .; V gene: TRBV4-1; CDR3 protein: CASSQDWQMNTEAFF; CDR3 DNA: TGCGCCAGCAGCCAAGATTGGCAGATGAACACTGAAGCTTTCTTT
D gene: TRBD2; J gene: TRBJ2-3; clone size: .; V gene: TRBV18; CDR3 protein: CASLRTSGTDTQYF; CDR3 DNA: TGTGCCAGCCTTCGGACTAGCGGCACAGATACGCAGTATTTT